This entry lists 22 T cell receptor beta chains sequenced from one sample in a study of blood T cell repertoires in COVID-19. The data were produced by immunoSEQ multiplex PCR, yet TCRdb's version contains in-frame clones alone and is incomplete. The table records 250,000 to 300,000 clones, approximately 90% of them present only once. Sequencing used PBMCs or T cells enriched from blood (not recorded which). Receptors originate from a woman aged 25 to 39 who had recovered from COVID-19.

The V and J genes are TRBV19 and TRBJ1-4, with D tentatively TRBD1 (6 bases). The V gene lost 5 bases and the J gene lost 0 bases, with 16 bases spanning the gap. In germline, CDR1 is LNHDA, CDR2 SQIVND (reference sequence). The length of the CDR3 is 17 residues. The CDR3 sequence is CASSRRGRGATNEKLFF. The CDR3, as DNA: TGTGCCAGTAGTCGGCGGGGGCGCGGGGCAACTAATGAAAAACTGTTTTTT.

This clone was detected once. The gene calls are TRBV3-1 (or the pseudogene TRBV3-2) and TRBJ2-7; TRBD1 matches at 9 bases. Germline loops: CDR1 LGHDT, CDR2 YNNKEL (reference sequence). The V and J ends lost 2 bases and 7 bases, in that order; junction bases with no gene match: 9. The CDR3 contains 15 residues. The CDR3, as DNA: TGTGCCAGCAGCCAACCGGGACAGGGATTGAAGGAGCAGTACTTC. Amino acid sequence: CASSQPGQGLKEQYF.

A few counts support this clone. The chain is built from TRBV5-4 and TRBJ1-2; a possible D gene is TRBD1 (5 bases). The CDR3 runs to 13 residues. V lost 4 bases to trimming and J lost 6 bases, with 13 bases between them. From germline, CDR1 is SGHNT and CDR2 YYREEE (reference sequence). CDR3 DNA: TGTGCCAGCAGCCCCCGAGACAGAGATGGCTACACCTTC. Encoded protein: CASSPRDRDGYTF.

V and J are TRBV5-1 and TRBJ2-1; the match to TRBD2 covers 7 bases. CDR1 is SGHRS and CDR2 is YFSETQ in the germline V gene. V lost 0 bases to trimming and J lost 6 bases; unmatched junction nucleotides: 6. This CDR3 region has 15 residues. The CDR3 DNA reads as TGCGCCAGCAGCTTGGCCGCGGGACTAAGCAATGAGCAGTTCTTC. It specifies CASSLAAGLSNEQFF.

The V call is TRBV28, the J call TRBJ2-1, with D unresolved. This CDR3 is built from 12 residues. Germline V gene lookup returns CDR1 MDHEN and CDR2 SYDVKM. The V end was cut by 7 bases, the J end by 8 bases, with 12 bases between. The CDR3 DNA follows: TGTGCCAGCACCGGCGGTTATGATGAGCAGTTCTTC. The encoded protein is CASTGGYDEQFF. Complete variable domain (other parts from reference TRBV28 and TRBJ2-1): DVKVTQSSRYLVKRTGEKVFLECVQDMDHENMFWYRQDPGLGLRLIYFSYDVKMKEKGDIPEGYSVSREKKERFSLILESASTNQTSMYLCASTGGYDEQFFGPGTRLTVL.

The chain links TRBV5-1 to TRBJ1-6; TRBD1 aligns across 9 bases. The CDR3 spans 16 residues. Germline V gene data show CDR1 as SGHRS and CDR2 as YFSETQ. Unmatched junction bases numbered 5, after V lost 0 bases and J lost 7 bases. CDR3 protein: CASSLDLGQGNSPLHF. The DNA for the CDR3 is TGCGCCAGCAGCTTGGACCTGGGACAGGGCAATTCACCCCTCCACTTT.

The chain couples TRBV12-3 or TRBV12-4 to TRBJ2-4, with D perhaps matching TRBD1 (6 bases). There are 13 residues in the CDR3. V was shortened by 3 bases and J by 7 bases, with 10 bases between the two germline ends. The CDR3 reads CASSLGATNIQYF. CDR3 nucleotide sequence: TGTGCCAGCAGTTTGGGGGCGACGAACATTCAGTACTTC.

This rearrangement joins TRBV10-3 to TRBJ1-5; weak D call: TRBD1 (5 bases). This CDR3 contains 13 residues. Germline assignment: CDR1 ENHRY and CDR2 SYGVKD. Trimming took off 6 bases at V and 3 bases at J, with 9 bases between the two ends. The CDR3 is CAIRQGDNQPQHF. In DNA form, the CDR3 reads TGTGCCATCAGGCAGGGTGACAATCAGCCCCAGCATTTT.

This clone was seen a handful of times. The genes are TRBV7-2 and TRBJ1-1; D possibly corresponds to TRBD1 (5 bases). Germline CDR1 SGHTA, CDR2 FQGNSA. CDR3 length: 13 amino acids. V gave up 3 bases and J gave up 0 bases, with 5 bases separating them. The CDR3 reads CASSLTVNTEAFF. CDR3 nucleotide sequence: TGTGCCAGCAGCTTGACAGTGAACACTGAAGCTTTCTTT.

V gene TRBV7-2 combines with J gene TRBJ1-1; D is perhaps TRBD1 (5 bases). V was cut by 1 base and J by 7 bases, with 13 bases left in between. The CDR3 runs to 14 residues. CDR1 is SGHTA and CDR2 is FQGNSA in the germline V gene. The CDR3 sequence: CASSLGGNFLEAFF. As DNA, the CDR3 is TGTGCCAGCAGCTTAGGGGGCAATTTTCTTGAAGCTTTCTTT.

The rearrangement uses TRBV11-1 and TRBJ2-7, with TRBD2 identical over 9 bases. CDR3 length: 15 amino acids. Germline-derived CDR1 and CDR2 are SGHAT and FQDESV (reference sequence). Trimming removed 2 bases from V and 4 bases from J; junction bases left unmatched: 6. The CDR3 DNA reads TGTGCCAGCAGCTTACAGGCGGGAGGGCAGTACGAGCAGTACTTC. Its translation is CASSLQAGGQYEQYF.

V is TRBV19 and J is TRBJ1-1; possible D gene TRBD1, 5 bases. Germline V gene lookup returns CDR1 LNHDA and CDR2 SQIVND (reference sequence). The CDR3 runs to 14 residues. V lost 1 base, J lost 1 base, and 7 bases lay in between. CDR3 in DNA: TGTGCCAGTAGTATAGCCCAGGGGAACACTGAAGCTTTCTTT. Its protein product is CASSIAQGNTEAFF.

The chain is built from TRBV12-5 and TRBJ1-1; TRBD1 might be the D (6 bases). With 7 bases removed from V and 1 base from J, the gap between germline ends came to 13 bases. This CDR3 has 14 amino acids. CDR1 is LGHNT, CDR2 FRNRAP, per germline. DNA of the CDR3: TGTGCTAGTGCCTGGGGGACACCGAACACTGAAGCTTTCTTT. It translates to CASAWGTPNTEAFF. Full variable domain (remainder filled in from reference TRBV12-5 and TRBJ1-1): DARVTQTPRHKVTEMGQEVTMRCQPILGHNTVFWYRQTMMQGLELLAYFRNRAPLDDSGMPKDRFSAEMPDATLATLKIQPSEPRDSAVYFCASAWGTPNTEAFFGQGTRLTVV.

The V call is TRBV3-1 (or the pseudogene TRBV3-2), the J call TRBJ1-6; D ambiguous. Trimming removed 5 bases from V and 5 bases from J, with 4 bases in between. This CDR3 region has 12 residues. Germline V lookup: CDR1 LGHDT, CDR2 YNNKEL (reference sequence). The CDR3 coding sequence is TGTGCCAGCAGCTCAGATAATTCACCCCTCCACTTT. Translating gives CASSSDNSPLHF.

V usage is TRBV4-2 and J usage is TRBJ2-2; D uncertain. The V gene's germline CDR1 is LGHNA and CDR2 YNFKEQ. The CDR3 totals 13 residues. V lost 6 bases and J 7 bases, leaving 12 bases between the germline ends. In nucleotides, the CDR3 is TGTGCCAGCAGAACTCGACTTCGCGGGGAGCTGTTTTTT. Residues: CASRTRLRGELFF.

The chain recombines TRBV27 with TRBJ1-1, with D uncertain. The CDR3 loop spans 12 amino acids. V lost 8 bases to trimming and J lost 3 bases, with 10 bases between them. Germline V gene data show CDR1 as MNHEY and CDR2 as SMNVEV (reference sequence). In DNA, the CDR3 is TGTGCCAGCGGAGACCGGGACACTGAAGCTTTCTTT. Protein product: CASGDRDTEAFF.

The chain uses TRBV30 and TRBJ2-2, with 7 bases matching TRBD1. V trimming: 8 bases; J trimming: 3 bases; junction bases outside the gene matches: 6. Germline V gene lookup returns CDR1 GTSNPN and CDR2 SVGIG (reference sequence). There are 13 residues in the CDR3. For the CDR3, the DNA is TGTGCCGTGACAGGGCGGGACACCGGGGAGCTGTTTTTT. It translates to CAVTGRDTGELFF.

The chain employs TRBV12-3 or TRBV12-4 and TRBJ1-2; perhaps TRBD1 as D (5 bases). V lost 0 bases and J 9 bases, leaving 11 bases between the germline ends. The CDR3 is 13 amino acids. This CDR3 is CASSLAGVDRYTF. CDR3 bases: TGTGCCAGCAGTTTAGCAGGGGTCGATCGCTACACCTTC.

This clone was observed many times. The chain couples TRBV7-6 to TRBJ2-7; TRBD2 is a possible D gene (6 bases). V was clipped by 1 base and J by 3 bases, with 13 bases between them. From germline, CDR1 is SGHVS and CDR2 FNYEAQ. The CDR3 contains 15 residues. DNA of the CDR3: TGTGCCAGCAGCTTAGGGGCGGGAACCCACTACGAGCAGTACTTC. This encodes CASSLGAGTHYEQYF.

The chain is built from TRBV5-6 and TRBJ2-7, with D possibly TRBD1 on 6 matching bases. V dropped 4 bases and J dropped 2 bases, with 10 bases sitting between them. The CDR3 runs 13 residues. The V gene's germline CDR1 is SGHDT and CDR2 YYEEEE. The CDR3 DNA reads TGTGCCAGCAGCAACAGGGTAACCTACGAGCAGTACTTC. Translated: CASSNRVTYEQYF.

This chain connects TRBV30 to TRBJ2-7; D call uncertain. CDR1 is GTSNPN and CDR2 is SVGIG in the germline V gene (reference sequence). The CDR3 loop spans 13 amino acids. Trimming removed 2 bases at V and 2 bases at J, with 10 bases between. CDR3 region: CAWSRKQTYEQYF. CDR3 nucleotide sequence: TGTGCCTGGAGTCGTAAGCAAACCTACGAGCAGTACTTC.

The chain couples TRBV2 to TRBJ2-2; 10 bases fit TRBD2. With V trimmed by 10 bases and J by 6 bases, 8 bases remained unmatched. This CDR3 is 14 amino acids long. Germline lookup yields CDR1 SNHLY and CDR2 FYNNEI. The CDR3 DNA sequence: TGTGCCACGACGAGCGGGAGGGCAGCCGGGGAGCTGTTTTTT. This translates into CATTSGRAAGELFF.